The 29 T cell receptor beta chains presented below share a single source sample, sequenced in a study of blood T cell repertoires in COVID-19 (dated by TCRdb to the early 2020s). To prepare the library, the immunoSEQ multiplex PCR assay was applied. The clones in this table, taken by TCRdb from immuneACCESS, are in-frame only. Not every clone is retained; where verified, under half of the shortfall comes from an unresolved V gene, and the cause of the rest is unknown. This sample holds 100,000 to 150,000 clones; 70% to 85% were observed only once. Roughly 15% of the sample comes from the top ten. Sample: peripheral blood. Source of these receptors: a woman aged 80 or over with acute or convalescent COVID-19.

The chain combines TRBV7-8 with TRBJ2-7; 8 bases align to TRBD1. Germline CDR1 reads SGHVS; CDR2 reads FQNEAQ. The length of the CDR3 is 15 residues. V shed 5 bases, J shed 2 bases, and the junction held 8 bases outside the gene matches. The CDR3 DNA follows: TGTGCCAGCAGCCTGTATAGGACAGGGACCTACGAGCAGTACTTC. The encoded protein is CASSLYRTGTYEQYF.

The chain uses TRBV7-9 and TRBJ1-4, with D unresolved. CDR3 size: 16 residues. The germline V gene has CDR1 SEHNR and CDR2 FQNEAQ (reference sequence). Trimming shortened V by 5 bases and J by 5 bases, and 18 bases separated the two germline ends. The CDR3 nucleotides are TGTGCCAGCAGCCTCAACCGGGTTGGGTGGAATGAAAAACTGTTTTTT. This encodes CASSLNRVGWNEKLFF.

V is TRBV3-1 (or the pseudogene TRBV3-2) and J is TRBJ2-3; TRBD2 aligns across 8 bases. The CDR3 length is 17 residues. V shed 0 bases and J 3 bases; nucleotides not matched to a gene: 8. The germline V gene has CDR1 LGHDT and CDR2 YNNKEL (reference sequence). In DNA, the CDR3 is TGTGCCAGCAGCCAAGATCGCGGGGGGAGGTATACAGATACGCAGTATTTT. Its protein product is CASSQDRGGRYTDTQYF.

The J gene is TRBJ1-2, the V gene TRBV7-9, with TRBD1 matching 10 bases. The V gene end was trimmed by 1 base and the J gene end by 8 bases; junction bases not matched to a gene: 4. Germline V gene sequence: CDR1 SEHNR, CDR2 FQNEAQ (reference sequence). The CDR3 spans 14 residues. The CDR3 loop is CASSLGQGALGYTF. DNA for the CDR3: TGTGCCAGCAGCTTAGGACAGGGGGCTCTAGGCTACACCTTC.

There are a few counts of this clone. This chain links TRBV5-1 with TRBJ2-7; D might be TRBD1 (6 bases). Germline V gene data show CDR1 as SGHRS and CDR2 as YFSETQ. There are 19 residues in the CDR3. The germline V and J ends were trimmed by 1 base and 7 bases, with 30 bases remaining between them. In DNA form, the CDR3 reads TGCGCCAGCAGCTTGTCGGGTATGGGACAAGCCCTCACGTCGAGGGAGCAGTACTTC. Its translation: CASSLSGMGQALTSREQYF.

CDR3 nucleotides: TGTGCCAGCAGTTACCGCCACAGGGTGAATTCACCCCTCCACTTT. Amino acids: CASSYRHRVNSPLHF. The rearrangement links TRBV6-5 to TRBJ1-6; TRBD1 is a possible D gene (6 bases). This CDR3 comprises 15 residues. Trimming stripped 2 bases from V and 7 bases from J, with 12 bases between. Germline V gene sequence: CDR1 MNHEY, CDR2 SVGAGI.

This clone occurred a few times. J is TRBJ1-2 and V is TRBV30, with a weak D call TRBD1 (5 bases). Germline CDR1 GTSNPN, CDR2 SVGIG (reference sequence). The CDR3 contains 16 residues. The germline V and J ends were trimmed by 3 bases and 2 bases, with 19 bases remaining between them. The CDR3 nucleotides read TGTGCCTGGAGCCGCGGGACGGGGACTTTAAACTATGGCTACACCTTC. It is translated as CAWSRGTGTLNYGYTF.

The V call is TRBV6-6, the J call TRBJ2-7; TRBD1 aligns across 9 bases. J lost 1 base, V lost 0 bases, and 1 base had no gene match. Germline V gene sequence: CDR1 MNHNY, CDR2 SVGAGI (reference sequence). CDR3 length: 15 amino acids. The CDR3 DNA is TGTGCCAGCAGTTACTCTGGGACAGGGTCCTACGAGCAGTACTTC. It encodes CASSYSGTGSYEQYF.

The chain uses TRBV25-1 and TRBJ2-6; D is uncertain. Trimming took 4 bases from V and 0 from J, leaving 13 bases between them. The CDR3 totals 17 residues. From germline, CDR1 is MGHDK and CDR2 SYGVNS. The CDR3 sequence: CASSGRSLPSGANVLTF. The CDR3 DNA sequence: TGTGCCAGCAGTGGGCGGAGCTTGCCCTCTGGGGCCAACGTCCTGACTTTC.

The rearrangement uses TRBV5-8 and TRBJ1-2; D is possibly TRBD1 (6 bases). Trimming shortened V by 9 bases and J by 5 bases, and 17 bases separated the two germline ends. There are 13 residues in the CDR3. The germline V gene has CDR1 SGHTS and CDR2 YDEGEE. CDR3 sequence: CATITGSLYGYTF. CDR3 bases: TGTGCCACTATAACAGGGAGCTTATATGGCTACACCTTC. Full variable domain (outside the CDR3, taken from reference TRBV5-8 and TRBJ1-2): EAGVTQSPTHLIKTRGQQATLRCSPISGHTSVYWYQQALGLGLQFLLWYDEGEERNRGNFPPRFSGRQFPNYSSELNVNALELEDSALYLCATITGSLYGYTFGSGTRLTVV.

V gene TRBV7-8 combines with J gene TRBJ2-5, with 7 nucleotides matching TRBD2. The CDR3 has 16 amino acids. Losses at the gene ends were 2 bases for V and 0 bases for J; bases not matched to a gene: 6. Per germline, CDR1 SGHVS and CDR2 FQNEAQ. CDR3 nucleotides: TGTGCCAGCAGCTTATTGGCGGGGGTGTACCAAGAGACCCAGTACTTC. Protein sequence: CASSLLAGVYQETQYF.

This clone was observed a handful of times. The CDR3 reads CASSLLMDTQYF. CDR3 DNA sequence: TGTGCCAGCAGCTTATTAATGGATACGCAGTATTTT. The chain joins TRBV7-9 to TRBJ2-3; no firm D call. V was cut by 2 bases and J by 6 bases, with 6 bases left in between. The CDR3 extends over 12 amino acids. Germline-derived CDR1 and CDR2 are SEHNR and FQNEAQ (reference sequence).

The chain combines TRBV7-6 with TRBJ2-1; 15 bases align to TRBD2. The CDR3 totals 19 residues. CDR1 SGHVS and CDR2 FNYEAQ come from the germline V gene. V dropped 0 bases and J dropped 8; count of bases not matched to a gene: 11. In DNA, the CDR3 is TGTGCCAGCAGCTTAGCGTCCCCAGGACTAGCGGGGGGGCAAGATGAGCAGTTCTTC. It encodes CASSLASPGLAGGQDEQFF.

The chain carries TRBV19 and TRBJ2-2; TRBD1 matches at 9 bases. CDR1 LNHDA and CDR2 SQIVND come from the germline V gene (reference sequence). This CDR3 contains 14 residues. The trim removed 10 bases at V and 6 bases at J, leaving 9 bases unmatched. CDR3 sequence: CAIQGDRDPGELFF. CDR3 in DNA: TGTGCCATCCAGGGGGACAGGGATCCCGGGGAGCTGTTTTTT.

CDR3 nucleotide sequence: TGTGCCACCAGCAGAGATATGGGGAGGATACAGCCCCAGCATTTT. Its protein product is CATSRDMGRIQPQHF. The genes are TRBV15 and TRBJ1-5; the D is unclear. There are 15 residues in the CDR3. The germline V gene has CDR1 LNHNV and CDR2 YYDKDF (reference sequence). Trimming shortened V by 0 bases and J by 7 bases, and 13 bases separated the two germline ends.

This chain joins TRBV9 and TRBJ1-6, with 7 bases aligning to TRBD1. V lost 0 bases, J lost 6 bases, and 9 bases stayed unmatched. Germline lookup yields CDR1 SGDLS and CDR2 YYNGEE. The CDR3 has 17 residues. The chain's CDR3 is CASSVAGGGWANSPLHF. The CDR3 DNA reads TGTGCCAGCAGCGTAGCTGGAGGGGGCTGGGCTAATTCACCCCTCCACTTT. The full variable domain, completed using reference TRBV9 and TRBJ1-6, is DSGVTQTPKHLITATGQRVTLRCSPRSGDLSVYWYQQSLDQGLQFLIQYYNGEERAKGNILERFSAQQFPDLHSELNLSSLELGDSALYFCASSVAGGGWANSPLHFGNGTRLTVT.

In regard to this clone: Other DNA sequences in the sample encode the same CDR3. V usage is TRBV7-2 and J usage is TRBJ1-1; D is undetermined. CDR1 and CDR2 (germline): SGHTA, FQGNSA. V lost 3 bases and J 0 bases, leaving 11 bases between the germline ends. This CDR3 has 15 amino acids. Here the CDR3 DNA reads TGTGCCAGCAGCTTGATGCGACATTTGAACACTGAAGCTTTCTTT. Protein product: CASSLMRHLNTEAFF. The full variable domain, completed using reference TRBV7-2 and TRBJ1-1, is GAGVSQSPSNKVTEKGKDVELRCDPISGHTALYWYRQSLGQGLEFLIYFQGNSAPDKSGLPSDRFSAERTGGSVSTLTIQRTQQEDSAVYLCASSLMRHLNTEAFFGQGTRLTVV.

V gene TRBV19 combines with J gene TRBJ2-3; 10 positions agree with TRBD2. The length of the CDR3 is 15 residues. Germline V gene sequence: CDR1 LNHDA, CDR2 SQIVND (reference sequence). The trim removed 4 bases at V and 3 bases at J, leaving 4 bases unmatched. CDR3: CASSTDSGRTDTQYF. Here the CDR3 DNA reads TGTGCCAGTAGTACCGATAGCGGGAGGACAGATACGCAGTATTTT.

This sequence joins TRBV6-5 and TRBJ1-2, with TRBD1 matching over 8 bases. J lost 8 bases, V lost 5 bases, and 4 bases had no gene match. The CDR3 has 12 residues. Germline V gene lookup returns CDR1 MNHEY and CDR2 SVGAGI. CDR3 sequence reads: CASSQGARGYTF. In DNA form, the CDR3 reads TGTGCCAGCAGTCAGGGGGCGAGGGGCTACACCTTC.

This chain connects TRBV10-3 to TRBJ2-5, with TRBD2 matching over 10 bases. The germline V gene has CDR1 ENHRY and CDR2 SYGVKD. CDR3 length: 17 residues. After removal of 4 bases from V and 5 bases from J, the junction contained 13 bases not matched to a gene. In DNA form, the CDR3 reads TGTGCCATCAGTGGGGCTAGCGGGAGAGGCTTGGGGGAGACCCAGTACTTC. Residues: CAISGASGRGLGETQYF.

CDR3: CASSLFQSNYGYTF. CDR3 in DNA: TGTGCCAGCAGCTTGTTTCAGTCTAACTATGGCTACACCTTC. The chain carries TRBV5-4 and TRBJ1-2; D not resolved. The germline V and J ends were trimmed by 1 base and 0 bases, with 7 bases remaining between them. Germline-derived CDR1 and CDR2 are SGHNT and YYREEE (reference sequence). This CDR3 has 14 residues. The whole variable domain, remainder taken from reference TRBV5-4 and TRBJ1-2, is ETGVTQSPTHLIKTRGQQVTLRCSSQSGHNTVSWYQQALGQGPQFIFQYYREEENGRGNFPPRFSGLQFPNYSSELNVNALELDDSALYLCASSLFQSNYGYTFGSGTRLTVV.

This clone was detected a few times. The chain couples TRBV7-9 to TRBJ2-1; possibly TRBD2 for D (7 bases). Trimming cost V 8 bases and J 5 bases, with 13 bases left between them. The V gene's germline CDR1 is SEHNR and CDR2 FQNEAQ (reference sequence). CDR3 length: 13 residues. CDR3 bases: TGTGCCAGCTCGGGGGGCGCGGACAATGAGCAGTTCTTC. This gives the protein CASSGGADNEQFF.

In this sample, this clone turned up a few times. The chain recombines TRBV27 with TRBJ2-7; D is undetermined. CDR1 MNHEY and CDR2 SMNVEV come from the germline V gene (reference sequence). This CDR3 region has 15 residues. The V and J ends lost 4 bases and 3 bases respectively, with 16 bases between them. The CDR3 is CASSSLPGILYEQYF. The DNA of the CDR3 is TGTGCCAGCAGTTCCCTCCCCGGTATTCTCTACGAGCAGTACTTC.

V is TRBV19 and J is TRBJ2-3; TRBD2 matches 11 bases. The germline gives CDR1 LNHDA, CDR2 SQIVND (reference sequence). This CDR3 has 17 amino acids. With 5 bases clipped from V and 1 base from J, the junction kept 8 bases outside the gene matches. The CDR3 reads CASSARTSGLGTDTQYF. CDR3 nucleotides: TGTGCCAGTAGTGCTAGGACTAGCGGGCTCGGCACAGATACGCAGTATTTT.

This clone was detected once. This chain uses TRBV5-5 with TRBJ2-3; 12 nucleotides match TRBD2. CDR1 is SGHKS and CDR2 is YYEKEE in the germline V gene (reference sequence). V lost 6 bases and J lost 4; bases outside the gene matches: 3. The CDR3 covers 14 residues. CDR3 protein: CASKLAGGADTQYF. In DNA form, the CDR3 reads TGTGCCAGCAAACTAGCGGGAGGTGCAGATACGCAGTATTTT. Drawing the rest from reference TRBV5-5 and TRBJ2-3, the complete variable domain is DAGVTQSPTHLIKTRGQQVTLRCSPISGHKSVSWYQQVLGQGPQFIFQYYEKEERGRGNFPDRFSARQFPNYSSELNVNALLLGDSALYLCASKLAGGADTQYFGPGTRLTVL.

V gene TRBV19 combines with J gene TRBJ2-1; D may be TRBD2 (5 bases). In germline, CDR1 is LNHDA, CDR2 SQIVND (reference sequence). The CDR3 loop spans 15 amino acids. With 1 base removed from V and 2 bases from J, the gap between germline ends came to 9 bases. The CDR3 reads CASSIVTGTYNEQFF. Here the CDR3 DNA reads TGTGCCAGTAGTATAGTAACGGGAACCTACAATGAGCAGTTCTTC. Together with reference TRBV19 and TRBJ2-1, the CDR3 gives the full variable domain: DGGITQSPKYLFRKEGQNVTLSCEQNLNHDAMYWYRQDPGQGLRLIYYSQIVNDFQKGDIAEGYSVSREKKESFPLTVTSAQKNPTAFYLCASSIVTGTYNEQFFGPGTRLTVL.

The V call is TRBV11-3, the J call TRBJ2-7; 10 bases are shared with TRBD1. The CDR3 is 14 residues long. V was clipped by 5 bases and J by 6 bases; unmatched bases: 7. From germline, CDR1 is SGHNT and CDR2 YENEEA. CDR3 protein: CASSSLTGGGEQYF. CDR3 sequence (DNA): TGTGCCAGCAGCAGTTTGACAGGGGGCGGCGAGCAGTACTTC.

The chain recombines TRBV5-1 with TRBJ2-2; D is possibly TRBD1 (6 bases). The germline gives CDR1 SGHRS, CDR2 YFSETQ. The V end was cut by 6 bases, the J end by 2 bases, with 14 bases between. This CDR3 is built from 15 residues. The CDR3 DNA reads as TGCGCCAGCACTCTCGGGACACTAAACACCGGGGAGCTGTTTTTT. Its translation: CASTLGTLNTGELFF. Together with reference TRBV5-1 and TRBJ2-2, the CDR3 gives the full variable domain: KAGVTQTPRYLIKTRGQQVTLSCSPISGHRSVSWYQQTPGQGLQFLFEYFSETQRNKGNFPGRFSGRQFSNSRSEMNVSTLELGDSALYLCASTLGTLNTGELFFGEGSRLTVL.

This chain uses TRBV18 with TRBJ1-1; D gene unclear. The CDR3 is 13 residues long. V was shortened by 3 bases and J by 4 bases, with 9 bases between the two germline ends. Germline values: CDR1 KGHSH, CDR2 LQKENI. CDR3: CASSPAPSTEAFF. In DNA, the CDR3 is TGTGCCAGCTCACCGGCCCCCAGCACTGAAGCTTTCTTT. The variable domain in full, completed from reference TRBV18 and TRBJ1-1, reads NAGVMQNPRHLVRRRGQEARLRCSPMKGHSHVYWYRQLPEEGLKFMVYLQKENIIDESGMPKERFSAEFPKEGPSILRIQQVVRGDSAAYFCASSPAPSTEAFFGQGTRLTVV.